The 22 T cell receptor beta chains below all came from one sample that was sequenced in a study of cytomegalovirus exposure and HLA in healthy donors. Method: immunoSEQ multiplex PCR; TCRdb's copy keeps in-frame clones and lacks some. The sample has around 190,000 clones; roughly 77% are singletons. The sample comprised PBMCs. These TCRs come from a woman younger than 45 in good health and CMV-seronegative.

The chain employs TRBV7-3 and TRBJ2-2; 12 positions match TRBD2. V shed 3 bases and J 5 bases; nucleotides not matched to a gene: 1. CDR3 length: 15 amino acids. Germline V gene sequence: CDR1 SGHTA, CDR2 FQGTGA. The CDR3 coding sequence is TGTGCCAGCAGCTTGACTAGCGGGGGAACCGGGGAGCTGTTTTTT. It encodes CASSLTSGGTGELFF.

The chain recombines TRBV28 with TRBJ1-3, with a tentative D call TRBD1 (5 bases). Trimming removed 6 bases from V and 0 bases from J, with 9 bases in between. CDR3 length equals 14 residues. Germline CDR1 MDHEN, CDR2 SYDVKM. The CDR3 DNA sequence: TGTGCCAGCAGGCAGGGCTCCTCTGGAAACACCATATATTTT. Amino acid sequence: CASRQGSSGNTIYF.

The J gene is TRBJ2-3, the V gene TRBV28; TRBD1 agrees at 9 bases. V shed 9 bases, J shed 4 bases, and the junction held 14 bases outside the gene matches. The V gene's germline CDR1 is MDHEN and CDR2 SYDVKM. This CDR3 region has 16 residues. The CDR3 coding sequence is TGTGCCAGTAGGGGAGGTGGGACAGGGAAGTCAGATACGCAGTATTTT. This sequence encodes CASRGGGTGKSDTQYF.

This chain uses TRBV5-1 with TRBJ1-2, with D possibly matching TRBD1 (5 bases). V lost 4 bases and J 6 bases, leaving 19 bases between the germline ends. CDR1 is SGHRS and CDR2 is YFSETQ in the germline V gene. The CDR3 has 15 residues. The CDR3 here is CASSDLSAGDDGYTF. The CDR3 nucleotides read TGCGCCAGCAGCGATCTCTCGGCGGGGGATGATGGCTACACCTTC.

The chain recombines TRBV20-1 with TRBJ1-1; no definite D call. The CDR3 sequence is 11 residues long. Looked up from germline, CDR1 is DFQATT and CDR2 is SNEGSKA (reference sequence). Here the CDR3 DNA reads TGCAGCACACCCCGGCGGACTGAAGCTTTCTTT. This gives the protein CSTPRRTEAFF.

This clone was observed a handful of times. The gene calls are TRBV10-1 and TRBJ1-2; 7 positions match TRBD1. The CDR3 is 14 residues long. J was trimmed by 0 bases and V by 4 bases; bases with no gene match: 2. Germline lookup yields CDR1 WNHNN and CDR2 SYGVQD (reference sequence). CDR3 protein: CASSATGANYGYTF. The CDR3 nucleotides read TGCGCCAGCAGTGCCACAGGGGCTAACTATGGCTACACCTTC.

The rearrangement links TRBV7-9 to TRBJ1-1, with a possible D match to TRBD1 (5 bases). Germline CDR1 is SEHNR and CDR2 is FQNEAQ (reference sequence). This CDR3 is built from 13 residues. V lost 8 bases and J lost 6, with 16 bases in between. The CDR3 spells CASDTGGQSEAFF. The CDR3 bases are TGTGCCAGCGATACAGGAGGGCAATCTGAAGCTTTCTTT.

Here the CDR3 DNA reads TGTGCCAGCAGTTTATTGGCGGGCAGCCCTGAAGCTTTCTTT. This translates into CASSLLAGSPEAFF. V and J are TRBV28 and TRBJ1-1; the D is unclear. V was cut by 1 base and J by 6 bases, with 12 bases left in between. From germline, CDR1 is MDHEN and CDR2 SYDVKM. The CDR3 is 14 amino acids.

V and J are TRBV5-1 and TRBJ2-3; 11 nucleotides line up with TRBD2. Germline V gene lookup returns CDR1 SGHRS and CDR2 YFSETQ. The ends lost 3 bases at V and 0 bases at J; junction bases unmatched: 18. This CDR3 contains 21 residues. CDR3 nucleotides: TGCGCCAGCAGCTCCTCATTACTAGCGGGGGCATCCTCGGGTAGCACAGATACGCAGTATTTT. Amino acid sequence: CASSSSLLAGASSGSTDTQYF.

There are a few counts of this clone. The chain recombines TRBV6-5 with TRBJ2-7; no clear D. The V gene lost 5 bases and the J gene lost 3 bases, with 5 bases spanning the gap. CDR3 length equals 11 residues. Germline lookup yields CDR1 MNHEY and CDR2 SVGAGI. The CDR3 reads CASSRGYEQYF. The CDR3 nucleotides read TGTGCCAGCAGTAGAGGCTACGAGCAGTACTTC.

This clone was counted once. The chain is built from TRBV29-1 and TRBJ2-7, with 8 bases lining up with TRBD2. The CDR3 is made up of 13 amino acids. Germline V CDR1 and CDR2: SQVTM, ANQGSEA. V shed 6 bases, J shed 2 bases, and the junction held 6 bases outside the gene matches. The CDR3 here is CSVQTSGAYEQYF. The CDR3 nucleotides read TGCAGCGTCCAAACTAGCGGCGCCTACGAGCAGTACTTC.

This clone turned up a few times. The chain couples TRBV6-5 to TRBJ2-7, with D perhaps TRBD2 (6 bases). Trimming removed 6 bases at V and 7 bases at J, with 13 bases between. The CDR3 is 12 residues long. In germline, CDR1 is MNHEY, CDR2 SVGAGI. The CDR3 nucleotides read TGTGCCAGCAGAATCCGGGCGGGGGAGCAGTACTTC. Its protein is CASRIRAGEQYF.

The V gene is TRBV11-2, the J gene TRBJ1-5, with a tentative D call TRBD1 (6 bases). CDR1 SGHAT and CDR2 FQNNGV come from the germline V gene. V was shortened by 4 bases and J by 0 bases, with 19 bases between the two germline ends. The CDR3 sequence is 18 residues long. The CDR3 coding sequence is TGTGCCAGCAGCTCCCTCAGAAATTCAGGGGCTAGCAATCAGCCCCAGCATTTT. It encodes CASSSLRNSGASNQPQHF.

V gene TRBV6-5 combines with J gene TRBJ2-1, with 10 bases lining up with TRBD2. Germline V lookup: CDR1 MNHEY, CDR2 SVGAGI. Trimming removed 3 bases from V and 6 bases from J; junction bases left unmatched: 5. This CDR3 contains 15 residues. The CDR3 sequence is CASSYASGGGNEQFF. CDR3 bases: TGTGCCAGCAGTTATGCTAGCGGGGGTGGCAATGAGCAGTTCTTC.

The chain uses TRBV7-7 and TRBJ2-3; TRBD2 matches 10 bases. Germline trimming cut 1 base from V and 5 bases from J; bases unmatched to any gene: 3. Per germline, CDR1 SSHAT and CDR2 FNYEAQ (reference sequence). This CDR3 contains 15 residues. The CDR3 reads CASSLEAGGRDTQYF. The CDR3, as DNA: TGTGCCAGCAGCTTAGAAGCGGGGGGGCGAGATACGCAGTATTTT.

The V call is TRBV9, the J call TRBJ1-1; TRBD1 might be the D (6 bases). Per germline, CDR1 SGDLS and CDR2 YYNGEE. Trimming removed 0 bases from V and 0 bases from J, with 12 bases in between. CDR3 length: 16 amino acids. CDR3 loop: CASSVDLGTLNTEAFF. CDR3 in DNA: TGTGCCAGCAGCGTAGATCTCGGGACATTGAACACTGAAGCTTTCTTT.

The chain has TRBV19 and TRBJ2-7, with D perhaps matching TRBD2 (6 bases). This CDR3 is 18 amino acids long. Trimming removed 3 bases at V and 4 bases at J, with 25 bases between. Germline assignment: CDR1 LNHDA and CDR2 SQIVND (reference sequence). CDR3 in DNA: TGTGCCAGTAGTATGGGGGGACTTAACCTTGATCTTCGGTACGAGCAGTACTTC. Its protein product is CASSMGGLNLDLRYEQYF. The full variable domain, completed using reference TRBV19 and TRBJ2-7, is DGGITQSPKYLFRKEGQNVTLSCEQNLNHDAMYWYRQDPGQGLRLIYYSQIVNDFQKGDIAEGYSVSREKKESFPLTVTSAQKNPTAFYLCASSMGGLNLDLRYEQYFGPGTRLTVT.

J is TRBJ1-2 and V is TRBV4-1; maybe TRBD1 (5 bases). This CDR3 has 13 residues. In germline, CDR1 is MGHRA, CDR2 YSYEKL. Trimming took 0 bases from V and 10 from J, leaving 12 bases between them. The CDR3 loop reads CASSQDRAPDYTF. CDR3 in DNA: TGCGCCAGCAGCCAAGACAGGGCCCCAGACTACACCTTC.

The chain has TRBV28 and TRBJ1-1; 8 nucleotides agree with TRBD1. The CDR3 runs 13 residues. The V gene end was trimmed by 7 bases and the J gene end by 10 bases; junction bases not matched to a gene: 11. Germline assignment: CDR1 MDHEN and CDR2 SYDVKM. Written as DNA, the CDR3 is TGTGCCAGCACCCGACTGGGTGGACAGGGAGCTTTCTTT. Its protein product is CASTRLGGQGAFF. The full variable domain, completed using reference TRBV28 and TRBJ1-1, is DVKVTQSSRYLVKRTGEKVFLECVQDMDHENMFWYRQDPGLGLRLIYFSYDVKMKEKGDIPEGYSVSREKKERFSLILESASTNQTSMYLCASTRLGGQGAFFGQGTRLTVV.

The chain uses TRBV5-1 and TRBJ2-5; possibly TRBD1 for D (6 bases). The V end lost 8 bases, the J end lost 2 bases, and 10 bases lay between the germline ends. This CDR3 spans 12 amino acids. Germline CDR1 is SGHRS and CDR2 is YFSETQ. In nucleotides, the CDR3 is TGCGCCAGTGCAACAGGGCAAGAGACCCAGTACTTC. The encoded protein is CASATGQETQYF.

The J gene is TRBJ1-4, the V gene TRBV10-3; D ambiguous. Looked up from germline, CDR1 is ENHRY and CDR2 is SYGVKD. This CDR3 is 14 amino acids long. With 3 bases removed from V and 0 bases from J, the gap between germline ends came to 5 bases. The CDR3 DNA reads as TGTGCCATCAGTGACGGTGCAACTAATGAAAAACTGTTTTTT. This encodes CAISDGATNEKLFF.

This clone was seen more than once but under ten times. The chain combines TRBV29-1 with TRBJ2-2; 9 bases map to TRBD1. Germline CDR1 SQVTM, CDR2 ANQGSEA. J lost 4 bases, V lost 3 bases, and 6 bases had no gene match. CDR3 length: 15 amino acids. The chain's CDR3 is CSVEDRGRSTGELFF. In nucleotides, the CDR3 is TGCAGCGTTGAGGACAGGGGACGAAGCACCGGGGAGCTGTTTTTT.